This T cell receptor beta chain was sequenced during a study of vaccination and CD4 T cells after COVID-19. Study details: Cellular stimulation was performed using overlapping spike peptides derived from SARS-CoV-2, HCoV-NL63, HCoV-OC43 and HCoV-229E. Overall study results and limits: The study found median SARS-CoV-2-reactive clonotypes rising from 21 to 38, not significantly. A median of around 90% of reactive clones, in convalescent patients, became evident only post-vaccination.

Treatment indicated: approximately 10-day PBMC culture with coronavirus spike peptide pools or control peptides (ViraFEST assay). Harvesting of the unexposed donor's CD4+ T cells predated the COVID-19 pandemic (2011-2018). Cultured CD4+ T-cell DNA underwent Oncomine TCR Beta short-read sequencing. MiXCR was run by TCRdb on the PCR reads, yielding one entry per CDR3 protein. The profile shows roughly 7,700 distinct CDR3 sequences, 50% to 65% of them singletons. In regard to this clonotype: Its antigen is undetermined.

The CDR3 has 13 residues. The germline CDR1 and CDR2 sequences are SQVTM and ANQGSEA. Trimming took 2 bases from V and 0 from J; bases not matched to a gene: 0. The clonotype was recovered from a human donor in good health. This chain links TRBV29-1 with TRBJ2-7; 8 bases align to TRBD1. Material for sequencing was CD4+ T cells from blood, cultured in vitro. The CDR3 DNA sequence: TGCAGCGTTGAAACAGGGGGCTCCTACGAGCAGTACTTC. Translating it yields CSVETGGSYEQYF.